This T cell receptor beta chain originates from a study of T cells in Graves' hyperthyroidism and ophthalmopathy. Study-level findings and limits: Stable hyperthyroidism was told apart from ophthalmopathy by a model built on 13 V-J features.

CDR1 is MNHEY, CDR2 SMNVEV, per germline (reference sequence). CDR3 length: 14 amino acids. The V end lost 6 bases, the J end lost 0 bases, and 9 bases lay between the germline ends. Criteria for exclusion of patients were uncontrolled infection, other autoimmune disease, pregnancy or lactation. This clonotype appeared many times. The antigen remains undetermined. Researchers took RNA transcripts and amplified the TCR beta CDR3 regions from them. HTBI primers drove first-round RT-PCR of the TCR CDR3. TCRdb ran MiXCR on the multiplex PCR reads and lists one entry per CDR3 protein. The sample contains about 300,000 distinct CDR3 sequences, approximately 19% of which appear only once.

The rearrangement uses TRBV27 and TRBJ2-1; D is possibly TRBD2 (6 bases). This sequence was found in a man in his forties or fifties with Graves' ophthalmopathy. The sample taken for sequencing was blood. The CDR3 nucleotides read TGTGCCAGCAGGGGGACTGCCTCCTACAATGAGCAGTTCTTC. Its protein is CASRGTASYNEQFF.